The 4 T cell receptor beta chains in this list originate from one sample, sequenced in a study of blood T cell repertoires in COVID-19. Profiling relied on immunoSEQ multiplex PCR, and the TCRdb table lists in-frame clones only, not all of them. Of 75,000 to 100,000 clones listed, roughly 87% are singletons. Input material: peripheral blood. Receptors were obtained from an elderly woman with acute or convalescent COVID-19.

V and J are TRBV13 and TRBJ1-3; 9 positions agree with TRBD1. CDR3 length: 15 residues. Germline CDR1 is PRHDT and CDR2 is FYEKMQ (reference sequence). The junction had 9 bases not matched to a gene; V was cut back by 4 bases and J by 8 bases. CDR3 loop: CASSSRGQGGDTIYF. The CDR3 nucleotides are TGTGCCAGCAGCTCCAGGGGACAGGGCGGAGACACCATATATTTT.

The chain combines TRBV5-6 with TRBJ2-2; tentative D call: TRBD2 (7 bases). In germline, CDR1 is SGHDT, CDR2 YYEEEE. Trimming took off 4 bases at V and 7 bases at J, with 14 bases between the two ends. The CDR3 consists of 14 residues. In DNA, the CDR3 is TGTGCCAGCAGCCAGGGAGGGGGGCACGGGGAGCTGTTTTTT. Translation gives CASSQGGGHGELFF. The complete variable domain, with remaining parts taken from reference TRBV5-6 and TRBJ2-2, reads DAGVTQSPTHLIKTRGQQVTLRCSPKSGHDTVSWYQQALGQGPQFIFQYYEEEERQRGNFPDRFSGHQFPNYSSELNVNALLLGDSALYLCASSQGGGHGELFFGEGSRLTVL.

The chain is built from TRBV7-2 and TRBJ1-2; D is uncertain. Germline V gene data show CDR1 as SGHTA and CDR2 as FQGNSA. V was clipped by 1 base and J by 7 bases, with 16 bases between them. This CDR3 region has 15 residues. The DNA of the CDR3 is TGTGCCAGCAGCTTAGGCCCAGGTCGGGGAGTTGGCTACACCTTC. Translated, it gives CASSLGPGRGVGYTF. Full variable domain (rest looked up from reference TRBV7-2 and TRBJ1-2): GAGVSQSPSNKVTEKGKDVELRCDPISGHTALYWYRQSLGQGLEFLIYFQGNSAPDKSGLPSDRFSAERTGGSVSTLTIQRTQQEDSAVYLCASSLGPGRGVGYTFGSGTRLTVV.

V is TRBV14 and J is TRBJ2-2, with 8 bases lining up with TRBD2. V was pared by 2 bases and J by 4 bases, with 6 bases of the junction left unmatched. The germline gives CDR1 SGHDN, CDR2 FVKESK. This CDR3 has 16 amino acids. CDR3 sequence: CASSQRVREGTGELFF. For the CDR3, the DNA is TGTGCCAGCAGCCAAAGGGTCCGGGAGGGCACCGGGGAGCTGTTTTTT.